Listed below are T cell receptor beta chains from one sample, sequenced in a study of post-analysis software for immune sequencing data. TCRdb analysed the PCR reads with MiXCR anew, one entry per CDR3 protein. In the table there are some 690,000 distinct CDR3 sequences, 55% to 70% of which are singletons. Input material: blood. The receptors come from a girl aged 2 to 10 with multiple sclerosis. CDR3s include the opening cysteine and the closing phenylalanine or tryptophan. Fields, in order: J gene, V gene, D gene, clone size, CDR3 DNA, CDR3 protein. A D gene is named only where the DNA matches it firmly. Clone size appears in some rows only: once, few, many, or a class for an expanded clone.

TRBJ2-7,TRBV7-8,TRBD2,.,TGTGCCCGGAGAGAAGCGGGAGGGTCCTACGAGCAGTACTTC,CARREAGGSYEQYF
TRBJ2-7,TRBV10-3,TRBD2,.,TGTGCCATCAGTGACCGGGGACTAGCGGGTAGGAGCTCCTACGAGCAGTACTTC,CAISDRGLAGRSSYEQYF
TRBJ1-2,TRBV6-5,TRBD1,once,TGTGCCAGCAGTTACCAAGGGACAGGGAACTATGGCTACACCTTC,CASSYQGTGNYGYTF
TRBJ2-4,TRBV7-8,TRBD1,.,TGTGCCAGCCGGGGCCGGGACAGGGCAAACATTCAGTACTTC,CASRGRDRANIQYF
TRBJ1-1,TRBV6-5,.,.,TGTGCCAGCAGTTACCGGCAAACGAACACTGAAGCTTTCTTT,CASSYRQTNTEAFF
TRBJ2-7,TRBV7-2,.,.,TGTGCCAGCAGCTTAGGCCCGGCGGAGGGCTACGAGCAGTACTTC,CASSLGPAEGYEQYF
TRBJ2-1,TRBV7-9,.,.,TGTGCCAGCAGCTTACAGGACGGGCAGTTCTTC,CASSLQDGQFF
TRBJ2-1,TRBV25-1,.,.,TGTGCCAGCAGTGAATATTTATCAGGAGATGAGCAGTTCTTC,CASSEYLSGDEQFF
TRBJ2-1,TRBV12-3/TRBV12-4,.,few,TGTGCCAGCCGTGTAGCTAACAATGAGCAGTTCTTC,CASRVANNEQFF
TRBJ1-2,TRBV6-1,.,.,TGTGCCAGCAGTGAAACGTGGCGGCTATATGGCTACACCTTC,CASSETWRLYGYTF
TRBJ2-7,TRBV20-1,TRBD1,.,TGCAGTACGGGACAGCTCTACGAGCAGTACTTC,CSTGQLYEQYF
TRBJ2-3,TRBV7-3,TRBD2,.,TGTGCCAGCAGCTTAACCGTAGCGGGAGCGAGCACAGATACGCAGTATTTT,CASSLTVAGASTDTQYF
TRBJ2-7,TRBV29-1,TRBD1,.,TGCAGCGCCTCCGGGACAGGGGGTTCAGACGAGCAGTACTTC,CSASGTGGSDEQYF
TRBJ1-2,TRBV5-1,.,few,TGCGCCAGCAGCGCCGGTAGGGACCAGCCATCCTACACCTTC,CASSAGRDQPSYTF